These 23 T cell receptor beta chains came from one sample sequenced in a study of blood T cell repertoires in COVID-19. Libraries were prepared by immunoSEQ multiplex PCR; TCRdb keeps only in-frame clonotypes and omits some of them. Altogether roughly 150,000 clones are present, 75% to 90% being singletons, with the ten largest covering roughly 4.9%. The sequencing input was PBMCs or T cells enriched from blood (not recorded which). The receptors were gathered from a man between 70 and 80 years old who had been exposed to COVID-19.

This clone has a handful of counts. The chain is built from TRBV15 and TRBJ1-3, with no clear D. Trimming removed 3 bases at V and 3 bases at J, with 9 bases between. Per the germline V gene, CDR1 is LNHNV and CDR2 is YYDKDF (reference sequence). The CDR3 runs to 14 residues. The CDR3 sequence: CATSRPGGGNTIYF. The CDR3 DNA reads as TGTGCCACCAGCAGGCCCGGAGGTGGAAACACCATATATTTT.

The V gene is TRBV7-9, the J gene TRBJ2-7, with 9 bases aligning to TRBD1. Germline V CDR1 and CDR2: SEHNR, FQNEAQ (reference sequence). The CDR3 is 15 residues long. V lost 4 bases to trimming and J lost 7 bases; unmatched junction nucleotides: 11. The CDR3 DNA sequence: TGTGCCAGCAGCTATATACAGGGGGCGCAGTATGAGCAGTACTTC. Its protein product is CASSYIQGAQYEQYF. The variable domain in full, completed from reference TRBV7-9 and TRBJ2-7, reads DTGVSQNPRHKITKRGQNVTFRCDPISEHNRLYWYRQTLGQGPEFLTYFQNEAQLEKSRLLSDRFSAERPKGSFSTLEIQRTEQGDSAMYLCASSYIQGAQYEQYFGPGTRLTVT.

This sequence joins TRBV4-1 and TRBJ1-1; possible D gene TRBD1, 5 bases. The V gene's germline CDR1 is MGHRA and CDR2 YSYEKL. Trimming removed 1 base at V and 5 bases at J, with 20 bases between. This CDR3 is built from 17 residues. The CDR3 DNA reads TGCGCCAGCAGCCAAGGTGGTCGGGCAGGGAAGAGTACTGAAGCTTTCTTT. As protein: CASSQGGRAGKSTEAFF.

The V and J genes are TRBV2 and TRBJ2-3, with D uncertain. The CDR3 covers 14 residues. Germline CDR1 SNHLY, CDR2 FYNNEI. Trimming pared 4 bases from V and 2 bases from J, leaving 10 bases between. The CDR3 region has the DNA TGTGCCAGCAGTGGCGGCAGCATCACAGATACGCAGTATTTT. Its protein product is CASSGGSITDTQYF.

The chain recombines TRBV30 with TRBJ2-3, with 10 bases lining up with TRBD2. Germline V gene data show CDR1 as GTSNPN and CDR2 as SVGIG (reference sequence). This CDR3 is 16 amino acids long. V shed 5 bases and J 4 bases; nucleotides not matched to a gene: 12. The CDR3 spells CAWASGGQTLADTQYF. CDR3 nucleotides: TGTGCCTGGGCTAGCGGGGGCCAGACTCTAGCAGATACGCAGTATTTT.

The V call is TRBV5-8, the J call TRBJ2-5; D might be TRBD1 (6 bases). CDR3 length: 14 residues. Trimming took 4 bases from V and 4 from J, leaving 14 bases between them. Looked up from germline, CDR1 is SGHTS and CDR2 is YDEGEE. The CDR3 region has the DNA TGTGCCAGCAGCCACCGGGACACCGGAGAGACCCAGTACTTC. Protein: CASSHRDTGETQYF.

The V call is TRBV9, the J call TRBJ2-7; 14 bases line up with TRBD2. CDR3 length: 16 amino acids. The J segment lost 6 bases and the V segment lost 0 bases, leaving 5 bases of the junction unmatched. Germline CDR1 reads SGDLS; CDR2 reads YYNGEE. For the CDR3, the DNA is TGTGCCAGCAGCGTAGGACTAGCGGGAGGGTTTGGCGAGCAGTACTTC. It translates to CASSVGLAGGFGEQYF.

This chain joins TRBV28 and TRBJ2-7; 9 nucleotides match TRBD1. J was trimmed by 5 bases and V by 7 bases; bases with no gene match: 6. In germline, CDR1 is MDHEN, CDR2 SYDVKM. This CDR3 contains 13 residues. In DNA, the CDR3 is TGTGCCAGCACCTTACAGGGGGCGAACGAGCAGTACTTC. Protein sequence: CASTLQGANEQYF.

The rearrangement uses TRBV29-1 and TRBJ2-1; 14 bases align to TRBD2. The V and J ends lost 8 bases and 4 bases, in that order; junction bases with no gene match: 7. The CDR3 is made up of 15 amino acids. Germline lookup yields CDR1 SQVTM and CDR2 ANQGSEA. CDR3: CSTLGTSGGYNEQFF. CDR3 nucleotide sequence: TGCAGCACCTTAGGGACTAGCGGGGGTTACAATGAGCAGTTCTTC.

This clone has just a few counts. The gene calls are TRBV4-3 and TRBJ2-3; TRBD2 matches 13 bases. Trimming at V came to 1 base and at J to 14 bases, leaving 6 bases not matched to a gene. The CDR3 sequence is 14 residues long. The germline V gene has CDR1 LGHNA and CDR2 YSLEER. Written as DNA, the CDR3 is TGCGCCAGCAGCCAAGTACTAGCGGGAGGGAGGAGGTATTTT. Amino acid sequence: CASSQVLAGGRRYF.

This clone has only one observation. The gene calls are TRBV6-6 and TRBJ2-6; 9 bases are shared with TRBD1. J was trimmed by 5 bases and V by 4 bases; bases with no gene match: 3. Germline-derived CDR1 and CDR2 are MNHNY and SVGAGI (reference sequence). This CDR3 region has 15 residues. The CDR3 spells CASSSGTGWANVLTF. The CDR3 DNA follows: TGTGCCAGCAGTTCCGGGACAGGGTGGGCCAACGTCCTGACTTTC.

The CDR3: CASSPLGTSGYEQYF. CDR3 DNA: TGTGCCAGCAGCCCACTCGGGACTAGCGGCTACGAGCAGTACTTC. This chain connects TRBV7-2 to TRBJ2-7; 11 bases are shared with TRBD2. CDR3 length equals 15 residues. Germline V gives CDR1 SGHTA, CDR2 FQGNSA. J gave up 3 bases and V 5 bases, and 6 bases lay outside the gene matches.

The chain employs TRBV6-2 or TRBV6-3 and TRBJ2-7; D is possibly TRBD1 (6 bases). Germline V lookup: CDR1 MNHEY, CDR2 SVGEGT. CDR3 size: 17 residues. With 0 bases removed from V and 2 bases from J, the gap between germline ends came to 17 bases. CDR3 sequence (DNA): TGTGCCAGCAGTTACTCGATGGGCAGGGGACACCCCTACGAGCAGTACTTC. Amino acids: CASSYSMGRGHPYEQYF.

J is TRBJ2-2 and V is TRBV28, with D unclear. V lost 5 bases to trimming and J lost 5 bases, with 6 bases between them. CDR1 MDHEN and CDR2 SYDVKM come from the germline V gene. This CDR3 spans 12 amino acids. CDR3: CASSIRTGELFF. The CDR3 DNA is TGTGCCAGCAGTATTCGGACCGGGGAGCTGTTTTTT.

The genes are TRBV7-9 and TRBJ2-5; maybe TRBD1 (6 bases). Germline V CDR1 and CDR2: SEHNR, FQNEAQ (reference sequence). There are 14 residues in the CDR3. The ends were cut back, 6 bases at V and 2 bases at J, with 13 bases in the middle. CDR3 in DNA: TGTGCCAGCAGTTCTCTAGGACAGCAAGAGACCCAGTACTTC. Its protein is CASSSLGQQETQYF. Filled out from reference TRBV7-9 and TRBJ2-5, the complete variable domain reads DTGVSQNPRHKITKRGQNVTFRCDPISEHNRLYWYRQTLGQGPEFLTYFQNEAQLEKSRLLSDRFSAERPKGSFSTLEIQRTEQGDSAMYLCASSSLGQQETQYFGPGTRLLVL.

This clone was seen only once. V and J are TRBV9 and TRBJ1-4, with 11 bases identical to TRBD1. The CDR3 is 15 amino acids. Germline-derived CDR1 and CDR2 are SGDLS and YYNGEE. The ends lost 0 bases at V and 10 bases at J; junction bases unmatched: 5. This CDR3 reads CASSVGEGQGVKLFF. Written as DNA, the CDR3 is TGTGCCAGCAGCGTAGGAGAGGGACAGGGGGTAAAACTGTTTTTT.

The chain links TRBV6-4 to TRBJ1-2; D gene unclear. This CDR3 contains 11 residues. Germline V gene lookup returns CDR1 MRHNA and CDR2 SNTAGT. V shed 2 bases and J shed 8 bases, with 6 bases lying between them. CDR3 nucleotide sequence: TGTGCCAGCAGTGACAGCGAGGGCTACACCTTC. Translation: CASSDSEGYTF.

This clone has a handful of counts. This chain connects TRBV25-1 to TRBJ1-2; 9 positions agree with TRBD1. Germline V gene data show CDR1 as MGHDK and CDR2 as SYGVNS. The CDR3 has 13 residues. V dropped 5 bases and J dropped 4; count of bases not matched to a gene: 2. DNA of the CDR3: TGTGCCAGCAGTACAGGGGGCGGCTATGGCTACACCTTC. Encoded protein: CASSTGGGYGYTF.

In its sample, this clone was seen once. The rearrangement links TRBV6-5 to TRBJ2-7, with D possibly being TRBD1 (5 bases). The CDR3 extends over 13 amino acids. From germline, CDR1 is MNHEY and CDR2 SVGAGI. Trimming took 6 bases from V and 5 from J, leaving 14 bases between them. The CDR3 region is CASRAPLGHEQYF. The CDR3 DNA follows: TGTGCCAGCAGGGCCCCCTTGGGGCACGAGCAGTACTTC.

This sequence joins TRBV6-5 and TRBJ1-2, with D possibly being TRBD1 (5 bases). V was clipped by 6 bases and J by 5 bases, with 16 bases between them. CDR1 is MNHEY, CDR2 SVGAGI, per germline. The CDR3 is made up of 14 amino acids. Here the CDR3 reads CASSVDRAPYGYTF. DNA of the CDR3: TGTGCCAGCAGCGTAGACAGAGCCCCGTATGGCTACACCTTC.

This clone has only one observation. The chain joins TRBV5-1 to TRBJ2-7, with D tentatively TRBD1 (6 bases). Germline V gives CDR1 SGHRS, CDR2 YFSETQ. The germline V and J ends were trimmed by 4 bases and 7 bases, with 30 bases remaining between them. The CDR3 consists of 18 residues. The CDR3 loop is CASSRILNKGHSVWEQYF. In DNA form, the CDR3 reads TGCGCCAGCAGCCGGATACTGAATAAGGGACATTCGGTGTGGGAGCAGTACTTC.

The CDR3: CASSPYGLAGRDEQFF. CDR3 sequence (DNA): TGTGCCAGCAGCCCATACGGACTAGCGGGAAGGGATGAGCAGTTCTTC. The V call is TRBV7-9, the J call TRBJ2-1; 12 bases align to TRBD2. There are 16 residues in the CDR3. Germline CDR1 and CDR2: SEHNR and FQNEAQ (reference sequence). V was pared by 5 bases and J by 8 bases, with 10 bases of the junction left unmatched.

This clone has only a few counts. The rearrangement links TRBV9 to TRBJ1-1; 9 positions agree with TRBD1. With 0 bases clipped from V and 6 bases from J, the junction kept 3 bases outside the gene matches. CDR3 length: 14 residues. Germline V gives CDR1 SGDLS, CDR2 YYNGEE. CDR3 protein: CASSVGTGAAEAFF. CDR3 sequence (DNA): TGTGCCAGCAGCGTAGGGACAGGGGCCGCTGAAGCTTTCTTT.